These 14 T cell receptor beta chains came from one sample sequenced in a study of OX40 agonist ivuxolimab in advanced cancers. Produced via immunoSEQ multiplex PCR; TCRdb's table is partial and in-frame only. The data show around 64,000 clones, approximately 80% seen once. This specimen was CD4+ or CD8+ T cells sorted from blood, taken in a trial of the OX40 agonist ivuxolimab. Every receptor here comes from an adult with an advanced solid tumor such as melanoma, head and neck, liver or kidney cancer.

This clone was detected many times. The gene calls are TRBV28 and TRBJ2-7; 9 nucleotides line up with TRBD1. V was pared by 6 bases and J by 4 bases, with 10 bases of the junction left unmatched. Germline V lookup: CDR1 MDHEN, CDR2 SYDVKM. The CDR3 covers 15 residues. CDR3 DNA: TGTGCCAGCAGAGCCACCGGGACAGGGTTATACGAGCAGTACTTC. This gives the protein CASRATGTGLYEQYF.

The chain uses TRBV18 and TRBJ2-2, with D unresolved. Between the trimmed V and J ends, which lost 3 bases and 5 bases, there was a span of 19 bases. The CDR3 contains 17 residues. Germline CDR1 reads KGHSH; CDR2 reads LQKENI. The CDR3 reads CASSPPTLGLSTGELFF. Written as DNA, the CDR3 is TGTGCCAGCTCACCCCCAACTCTGGGGTTGTCGACCGGGGAGCTGTTTTTT.

This chain uses TRBV5-1 with TRBJ2-2; D possibly corresponds to TRBD1 (6 bases). V lost 4 bases to trimming and J lost 7 bases, with 11 bases between them. From germline, CDR1 is SGHRS and CDR2 YFSETQ. The CDR3 has 13 residues. CDR3 amino acids: CASSAADSGELFF. CDR3 DNA sequence: TGCGCCAGCAGCGCGGCGGACAGCGGGGAGCTGTTTTTT.

The chain combines TRBV7-6 with TRBJ2-2, with D maybe TRBD1 (8 bases). The CDR3 contains 13 residues. The V and J ends lost 6 bases and 7 bases respectively, with 12 bases between them. Germline CDR1 and CDR2: SGHVS and FNYEAQ. The CDR3 bases are TGTGCCAGCAGACAGGGGGGGAGCGGGGAGCTGTTTTTT. Translating it yields CASRQGGSGELFF.

The chain employs TRBV11-2 and TRBJ1-1; D might be TRBD1 (5 bases). This CDR3 is 13 amino acids long. Trimming removed 2 bases from V and 4 bases from J, with 8 bases in between. CDR1 and CDR2 (germline): SGHAT, FQNNGV. In DNA form, the CDR3 reads TGTGCCAGCAGCTTAACGGGGGGCACTGAAGCTTTCTTT. It encodes CASSLTGGTEAFF.

The chain joins TRBV18 to TRBJ2-1; D not certain. The length of the CDR3 is 13 residues. Germline CDR1 and CDR2: KGHSH and LQKENI. Trimming cost V 5 bases and J 4 bases, with 9 bases left between them. In DNA, the CDR3 is TGTGCCAGCTCAACCCCCCGGTACAATGAGCAGTTCTTC. Translating it yields CASSTPRYNEQFF.

V is TRBV30 and J is TRBJ1-2; unclear D gene. The CDR3 has 13 amino acids. Germline CDR1 GTSNPN, CDR2 SVGIG (reference sequence). The V and J ends lost 0 bases and 3 bases respectively, with 8 bases between them. Written as DNA, the CDR3 is TGTGCCTGGAGTGTCATGTTGGACTATGGCTACACCTTC. Its translation is CAWSVMLDYGYTF.

V and J are TRBV2 and TRBJ1-1, with unresolved D. The CDR3 is made up of 14 amino acids. In germline, CDR1 is SNHLY, CDR2 FYNNEI. V was pared by 3 bases and J by 0 bases, with 8 bases between. In DNA form, the CDR3 reads TGTGCCAGCAGTGAGGGCTTTCTGAACACTGAAGCTTTCTTT. Translation: CASSEGFLNTEAFF. Variable domain in full (rest from reference TRBV2 and TRBJ1-1): EPEVTQTPSHQVTQMGQEVILRCVPISNHLYFYWYRQILGQKVEFLVSFYNNEISEKSEIFDDQFSVERPDGSNFTLKIRSTKLEDSAMYFCASSEGFLNTEAFFGQGTRLTVV.

The chain recombines TRBV10-3 with TRBJ2-3; D tentatively fits TRBD1 or TRBD2 (5 bases each). CDR1 is ENHRY, CDR2 SYGVKD, per germline. This CDR3 spans 16 amino acids. Trimming stripped 3 bases from V and 0 bases from J, with 13 bases between. CDR3 loop: CAISDGGFVSTDTQYF. CDR3 sequence (DNA): TGTGCCATCAGTGATGGGGGTTTTGTTAGCACAGATACGCAGTATTTT.

This clone has more than one count but fewer than ten. The V gene is TRBV7-9, the J gene TRBJ1-1; a possible D gene is TRBD1 (6 bases). This CDR3 comprises 15 residues. The V and J ends lost 5 bases and 7 bases respectively, with 20 bases between them. The germline gives CDR1 SEHNR, CDR2 FQNEAQ (reference sequence). The CDR3 loop is CASSPPPRRGNEAFF. The CDR3 coding sequence is TGTGCCAGCAGCCCCCCGCCCCGCAGGGGCAATGAAGCTTTCTTT.

The V call is TRBV6-5, the J call TRBJ1-3; D is undetermined. With 2 bases removed from V and 4 bases from J, the gap between germline ends came to 0 bases. This CDR3 spans 11 amino acids. The germline V gene has CDR1 MNHEY and CDR2 SVGAGI. CDR3 coding DNA: TGTGCCAGCAGTTACGGAAACACCATATATTTT. This sequence encodes CASSYGNTIYF.

V is TRBV11-3 and J is TRBJ1-3; no firm D call. Trimming removed 1 base from V and 4 bases from J, with 5 bases in between. CDR1 and CDR2 (germline): SGHNT, YENEEA. This CDR3 is 13 amino acids long. The CDR3 DNA is TGTGCCAGCAGCTTAGGAACGGGAAACACCATATATTTT. Protein sequence: CASSLGTGNTIYF.

The rearrangement links TRBV18 to TRBJ1-1, with 10 positions matching TRBD1. The ends lost 8 bases at V and 2 bases at J; junction bases unmatched: 8. Germline V gene lookup returns CDR1 KGHSH and CDR2 LQKENI. The CDR3 is 15 amino acids. The CDR3 loop is CASNRGTGDNTEAFF. The CDR3 DNA sequence: TGTGCCAGCAACCGAGGGACAGGGGATAACACTGAAGCTTTCTTT.

This clone was found a few times. V usage is TRBV19 and J usage is TRBJ1-5, with 9 bases identical to TRBD1. This CDR3 is built from 19 residues. The J segment lost 3 bases and the V segment lost 3 bases, leaving 15 bases of the junction unmatched. The germline CDR1 and CDR2 sequences are LNHDA and SQIVND (reference sequence). DNA of the CDR3: TGTGCCAGTAGTATCCGGGACAGGGAAACCCATCGAGTCAATCAGCCCCAGCATTTT. It codes for CASSIRDRETHRVNQPQHF.